This T cell receptor (beta chain) was recovered during a study of T-cell memory formation after mild COVID-19. Study-level findings and limits: CD4/CD8 balance characterized clones contracting day 15 to 85, and CD4+ skew characterized later expanders. Several responding clones turned up in pre-infection memory, indicating that cross-reactive memory may have taken part. Clones that contracted clustered mainly in CM and EM if CD4+ and in EMRA if CD8+.

Germline CDR1 SEHNR, CDR2 FQNEAQ (reference sequence). V was cut by 1 base and J by 6 bases, with 10 bases left in between. The CDR3 covers 13 residues. TCRdb recomputed calls from the 5' RACE reads with MiXCR, one row per CDR3 protein. This table has roughly 260,000 distinct CDR3 sequences, around 15% appearing once. This clonotype was seen ten or more times. What it binds is not known. The rearrangement joins TRBV7-9 to TRBJ2-7, with D unclear. The receptor's source is a man between 18 and 29 years old who had mild COVID-19 (a few samples of this study predate the infection). Cell type and time point are not known. Sequenced input: PBMCs or a T cell subset sorted from them (not recorded which). CDR3 bases: TGTGCCAGCAGCTTAGGGGTCGGCAGCGAGCAGTACGTC. It codes for CASSLGVGSEQYV.